This section outlines one T cell receptor (beta chain) sequence together with its context. Its antigen is not identified. Germline values: CDR1 DFQATT, CDR2 SNEGSKA (reference sequence). There are 11 residues in the CDR3. V gave up 4 bases and J gave up 4 bases, with 7 bases separating them. Next came a second PCR, run for about 6 to 12 cycles, which used a sample-barcoded 5' primer along with a J-beta primer mix. TCRdb used MiXCR to reprocess the 5' RACE reads, holding one entry per CDR3 protein. The sample records about 680,000 distinct CDR3 sequences, around half being singletons. These data belong to a study of blood T cells in healthy people across ages. Each sample had at least 6 million PBMCs isolated. Study-level results: Both naive CD4+ cell counts and diversity were greater in long-lived donors than in aged donors. The percentage of naive T cells correlated strongly with TCR beta diversity. Observed TCR beta diversity per million T cells went down as age went up. This fall followed a roughly linear course with age.

The chain links TRBV20-1 to TRBJ1-1; D uncertain. This clonotype originated in a woman aged 55-75 years in good health. Sequencing was done on a sample of blood. For the CDR3, the DNA is TGCAGTGCTACGGATGGCACTGAAGCTTTCTTT. Its protein product is CSATDGTEAFF.